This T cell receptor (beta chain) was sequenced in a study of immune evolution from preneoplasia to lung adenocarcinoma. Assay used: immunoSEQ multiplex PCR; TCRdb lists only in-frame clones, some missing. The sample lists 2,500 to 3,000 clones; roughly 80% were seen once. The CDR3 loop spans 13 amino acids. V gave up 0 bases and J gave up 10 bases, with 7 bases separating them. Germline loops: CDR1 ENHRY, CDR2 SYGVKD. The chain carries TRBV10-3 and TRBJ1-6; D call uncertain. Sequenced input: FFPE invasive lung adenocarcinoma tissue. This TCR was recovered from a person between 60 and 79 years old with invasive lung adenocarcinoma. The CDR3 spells CAISESWKSPLHF. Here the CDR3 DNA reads TGTGCCATCAGTGAGTCGTGGAAGTCACCCCTCCACTTT.